This T cell receptor beta chain is from a study of vaccination and CD4 T cells after COVID-19. Study-level background: Convalescent donors totaled six males and four females, including two who were Hispanic. Median time from second vaccine dose to sampling was 72 days (14 to 241).

Regarding treatment: approximately nine-day PBMC culture with coronavirus spike peptide pools or control peptides (ViraFEST assay). As regards this clonotype: No antigen is known for it.

Germline CDR1 is SGHNT and CDR2 is YENEEA. This CDR3 spans 13 amino acids. V was shortened by 5 bases and J by 9 bases, with 14 bases between the two germline ends. The Oncomine TCR Beta short-read assay generated sequence data from the DNA of cultured CD4+ T cells. TCRdb fed the PCR reads into MiXCR, producing one record per CDR3 protein. Altogether 15,000 to 20,000 distinct CDR3 sequences are present, approximately 48% being singletons, with the ten largest covering 2% to 3%. Material: CD4+ T cells from blood, cultured in vitro, obtained after SARS-CoV-2 vaccination. J is TRBJ2-1 and V is TRBV11-3; D might be TRBD2 (7 bases). The sequence was obtained from a human donor who had recovered from COVID-19. The CDR3 sequence: CASSDKGGGEQFF. CDR3 nucleotides: TGTGCCAGCAGCGATAAGGGAGGGGGTGAGCAGTTCTTC.